The present entry profiles one T cell receptor beta chain with its context. This CDR3 is 21 amino acids long. V was clipped by 4 bases and J by 1 base; unmatched bases: 18. Germline V lookup: CDR1 LGHDT, CDR2 YNNKEL (reference sequence). This sample is drawn from a study of blood T cells in healthy people across ages. Each donor had about 10 milliliters of peripheral blood drawn. It was with a sample-barcoded 5' primer and a J-beta primer mix that a second PCR of roughly 7 to 12 cycles was run. One entry per CDR3 protein results from TCRdb running MiXCR on the 5' RACE reads. The sample includes 1 million or so distinct CDR3 sequences, under 55% of them seen just once.

The material sequenced was blood. The sequence derives from an older woman in good health. This chain links TRBV3-1 with TRBJ2-7, with 14 bases identical to TRBD2. CDR3: CASSPLARVPGLAGASYEQYF. The CDR3, as DNA: TGTGCCAGCAGCCCCTTGGCCAGGGTTCCGGGACTAGCGGGAGCTTCCTACGAGCAGTACTTC.